This paragraph covers one T cell receptor beta chain sequence. This entry is derived from a study of blood T cell repertoires in COVID-19. The wider study: T cells, B-cell-depleted T cells, or PBMCs supplied cDNA or gDNA.

CDR3 length: 13 residues. Germline V gene lookup returns CDR1 KGHDR and CDR2 SFDVKD. V gave up 3 bases and J gave up 4 bases, with 8 bases separating them. Clones were read by immunoSEQ multiplex PCR, and TCRdb kept only the in-frame ones, dropping some. The sample lists roughly 68,000 clones, 70% to 90% seen once, with approximately 6.8% in the top ten. The receptor was derived from a woman at least 80 years old with active COVID-19. V gene TRBV24-1 combines with J gene TRBJ1-2; no definite D call. The material sequenced was peripheral blood. The CDR3 spells CATSDRQSYGYTF. CDR3 nucleotides: TGTGCCACCAGTGATCGCCAGTCCTATGGCTACACCTTC.